The 14 T cell receptor beta chains listed next were all sequenced from one sample in a study of T cell changes during pregnancy in multiple sclerosis. Clones were read by immunoSEQ multiplex PCR, and TCRdb kept only the in-frame ones, dropping some. The sample comprises about 36,000 clones, just over 90% of which are singletons, and about 0.4% rests with the top ten. Sequencing was performed on CD4+ T cells from peripheral blood mononuclear cells, taken in the first trimester of pregnancy. These receptors were collected from a female donor with multiple sclerosis, enrolled in a pregnancy study.

V is TRBV15 and J is TRBJ2-1, with a tentative D call TRBD2 (7 bases). The CDR3 has 16 residues. The germline V gene has CDR1 LNHNV and CDR2 YYDKDF (reference sequence). Trimming took off 3 bases at V and 2 bases at J, with 14 bases between the two ends. The CDR3 protein is CATSSGGQGTYNEQFF. DNA for the CDR3: TGTGCCACCAGCAGCGGGGGGCAGGGGACCTACAATGAGCAGTTCTTC.

V usage is TRBV28 and J usage is TRBJ1-5; D may be TRBD1 (5 bases). In germline, CDR1 is MDHEN, CDR2 SYDVKM. The CDR3 runs to 17 residues. Between the trimmed V and J ends, which lost 2 bases and 9 bases, there was a span of 23 bases. In DNA, the CDR3 is TGTGCCAGCAGTTTAAGGGCCTTAGGGGCTCAAAAAGGGCCCCAGCATTTT. This sequence encodes CASSLRALGAQKGPQHF.

The chain has TRBV10-3 and TRBJ2-7; 8 positions agree with TRBD2. The CDR3 runs 13 residues. J lost 6 bases, V lost 11 bases, and 12 bases had no gene match. CDR1 is ENHRY and CDR2 is SYGVKD in the germline V gene. Written as DNA, the CDR3 is TGTGCCCTTCGGGGGGGGAGAGGATTCGAGCAGTACTTC. It is translated as CALRGGRGFEQYF.

This clone was observed a single time. The chain employs TRBV9 and TRBJ1-5; D is perhaps TRBD1 (6 bases). Trimming pared 4 bases from V and 4 bases from J, leaving 12 bases between. CDR3 length: 14 amino acids. Germline loops: CDR1 SGDLS, CDR2 YYNGEE. Here the CDR3 DNA reads TGTGCCAGCAGCTTGACAGGCCGTAATCAGCCCCAGCATTTT. The encoded protein is CASSLTGRNQPQHF.

The chain is built from TRBV11-2 and TRBJ2-3; 9 positions match TRBD2. The CDR3 covers 15 residues. The germline gives CDR1 SGHAT, CDR2 FQNNGV. Losses at the gene ends were 5 bases for V and 5 bases for J; bases not matched to a gene: 8. DNA for the CDR3: TGTGCCAGCAGCCCATTAGCGGGAGTAGGAGATACGCAGTATTTT. As protein: CASSPLAGVGDTQYF.

The gene calls are TRBV19 and TRBJ1-1, with a tentative D call TRBD1 (5 bases). V was pared by 5 bases and J by 4 bases, with 11 bases between. Germline V gene sequence: CDR1 LNHDA, CDR2 SQIVND (reference sequence). The CDR3 is 13 amino acids. The CDR3 nucleotides are TGTGCCAGTAGTCGGCAGGGTATCACTGAAGCTTTCTTT. Translation: CASSRQGITEAFF. The complete variable domain, with remaining parts taken from reference TRBV19 and TRBJ1-1, reads DGGITQSPKYLFRKEGQNVTLSCEQNLNHDAMYWYRQDPGQGLRLIYYSQIVNDFQKGDIAEGYSVSREKKESFPLTVTSAQKNPTAFYLCASSRQGITEAFFGQGTRLTVV.

The genes are TRBV2 and TRBJ1-2; D may be TRBD1 (6 bases). V was cut by 4 bases and J by 8 bases, with 17 bases left in between. The V gene's germline CDR1 is SNHLY and CDR2 FYNNEI. The CDR3 extends over 14 amino acids. CDR3 sequence reads: CASSGVMTGGGYTF. The CDR3 DNA is TGTGCCAGCAGTGGAGTCATGACAGGTGGCGGCTACACCTTC.

The rearrangement links TRBV7-2 to TRBJ1-6, with D perhaps matching TRBD1 (6 bases). V was pared by 1 base and J by 7 bases, with 8 bases between. Germline lookup yields CDR1 SGHTA and CDR2 FQGNSA. This CDR3 is 14 amino acids long. The CDR3 reads CASSLGTENSPLHF. The CDR3 nucleotides are TGTGCCAGCAGCTTAGGGACAGAAAATTCACCCCTCCACTTT.

The V gene is TRBV5-8, the J gene TRBJ2-1, with D possibly matching TRBD2 (5 bases). CDR3 length equals 15 residues. Trimming took 5 bases from V and 5 from J, leaving 17 bases between them. CDR1 is SGHTS and CDR2 is YDEGEE in the germline V gene. The CDR3 sequence is CASRLEVRGNNEQFF. In DNA, the CDR3 is TGTGCCAGCAGATTAGAAGTACGAGGGAACAATGAGCAGTTCTTC.

This chain joins TRBV19 and TRBJ1-4; 8 nucleotides agree with TRBD1. This CDR3 is built from 15 residues. The V segment lost 5 bases and the J segment 5 bases; nucleotides outside the gene matches: 7. CDR1 is LNHDA and CDR2 is SQIVND in the germline V gene (reference sequence). For the CDR3, the DNA is TGTGCCAGTAGTCCCGGACAGGGCTCCAATGAAAAACTGTTTTTT. This gives the protein CASSPGQGSNEKLFF.

Only one count was recorded for this clone. The rearrangement joins TRBV7-3 to TRBJ2-3, with D tentatively TRBD1 (5 bases). This CDR3 region has 15 residues. The germline CDR1 and CDR2 sequences are SGHTA and FQGTGA. V was clipped by 2 bases and J by 3 bases, with 12 bases between them. As DNA, the CDR3 is TGTGCCAGCAGCTTATCCTCTCAGGGAACAGATACGCAGTATTTT. It specifies CASSLSSQGTDTQYF.

The V gene is TRBV5-1, the J gene TRBJ2-6, with a weak D call TRBD2 (5 bases). The V and J ends lost 0 bases and 0 bases respectively, with 7 bases between them. The CDR3 length is 16 residues. The germline gives CDR1 SGHRS, CDR2 YFSETQ. The CDR3 spells CASSLGESSGANVLTF. Here the CDR3 DNA reads TGCGCCAGCAGCTTGGGGGAGAGCTCTGGGGCCAACGTCCTGACTTTC.

The DNA of the CDR3 is TGTGCCAGCTCACCACTCCTAGCGGGGGGCCAAGAGACCCAGTACTTC. Its protein product is CASSPLLAGGQETQYF. V and J are TRBV18 and TRBJ2-5, with TRBD2 matching over 11 bases. The ends lost 1 base at V and 1 base at J; junction bases unmatched: 2. Germline-derived CDR1 and CDR2 are KGHSH and LQKENI. The CDR3 covers 16 residues.

The chain carries TRBV18 and TRBJ2-7; 7 bases agree with TRBD2. The germline gives CDR1 KGHSH, CDR2 LQKENI. The junction had 2 bases not matched to a gene; V was cut back by 0 bases and J by 3 bases. The CDR3 is made up of 14 amino acids. The CDR3, as DNA: TGTGCCAGCTCACCACCAGGGACTATCTACGAGCAGTACTTC. This gives the protein CASSPPGTIYEQYF.